This T cell receptor (beta chain) comes out of a study of regulatory T cells in long-lasting Graves disease. This clonotype was counted many times. The antigen remains unidentified. The CDR3 is 16 amino acids. The germline V gene encodes CDR1 SNHLY and CDR2 FYNNEI. Deletions cut 6 bases from V and 0 bases from J, with 17 bases between. Time point defined: newly diagnosed GD, antithyroid drugs for less than 3 months. PBMC-extracted RNA yielded the TCR library. Enrollment of patients was through an endocrinology department in Xi'an, China. The collection involved drawing nine milliliters of peripheral blood into EDTA tubes. CDR3-region Arm-PCR and iRepertoire HTBI primers produced the TCR beta libraries. TCRdb used MiXCR to reprocess the multiplex PCR reads, holding one entry per CDR3 protein. The profile shows about 610,000 distinct CDR3 sequences, roughly 16% of them singletons. Study-level findings and limits: Lower TCR diversity was seen in persistent Graves' patients than in newly diagnosed ones.

These data were likewise used in another study, on T cells in Graves' hyperthyroidism and ophthalmopathy. That paper states: Hyperthyroidism had been newly diagnosed in patients aged 18 to 65, and its duration was under 2 months.

The chain joins TRBV2 to TRBJ2-5; D assignment may be TRBD1 or TRBD2 (5 bases each). Sample: peripheral blood mononuclear cells (PBMCs), taken at new diagnosis, from a patient treated with antithyroid drugs. The origin of this receptor is a man aged 18 to 35 with Graves disease. The chain's CDR3 is CASSPGTTRYQETQYF. Here the CDR3 DNA reads TGTGCCAGCAGCCCAGGGACGACGCGATACCAAGAGACCCAGTACTTC.